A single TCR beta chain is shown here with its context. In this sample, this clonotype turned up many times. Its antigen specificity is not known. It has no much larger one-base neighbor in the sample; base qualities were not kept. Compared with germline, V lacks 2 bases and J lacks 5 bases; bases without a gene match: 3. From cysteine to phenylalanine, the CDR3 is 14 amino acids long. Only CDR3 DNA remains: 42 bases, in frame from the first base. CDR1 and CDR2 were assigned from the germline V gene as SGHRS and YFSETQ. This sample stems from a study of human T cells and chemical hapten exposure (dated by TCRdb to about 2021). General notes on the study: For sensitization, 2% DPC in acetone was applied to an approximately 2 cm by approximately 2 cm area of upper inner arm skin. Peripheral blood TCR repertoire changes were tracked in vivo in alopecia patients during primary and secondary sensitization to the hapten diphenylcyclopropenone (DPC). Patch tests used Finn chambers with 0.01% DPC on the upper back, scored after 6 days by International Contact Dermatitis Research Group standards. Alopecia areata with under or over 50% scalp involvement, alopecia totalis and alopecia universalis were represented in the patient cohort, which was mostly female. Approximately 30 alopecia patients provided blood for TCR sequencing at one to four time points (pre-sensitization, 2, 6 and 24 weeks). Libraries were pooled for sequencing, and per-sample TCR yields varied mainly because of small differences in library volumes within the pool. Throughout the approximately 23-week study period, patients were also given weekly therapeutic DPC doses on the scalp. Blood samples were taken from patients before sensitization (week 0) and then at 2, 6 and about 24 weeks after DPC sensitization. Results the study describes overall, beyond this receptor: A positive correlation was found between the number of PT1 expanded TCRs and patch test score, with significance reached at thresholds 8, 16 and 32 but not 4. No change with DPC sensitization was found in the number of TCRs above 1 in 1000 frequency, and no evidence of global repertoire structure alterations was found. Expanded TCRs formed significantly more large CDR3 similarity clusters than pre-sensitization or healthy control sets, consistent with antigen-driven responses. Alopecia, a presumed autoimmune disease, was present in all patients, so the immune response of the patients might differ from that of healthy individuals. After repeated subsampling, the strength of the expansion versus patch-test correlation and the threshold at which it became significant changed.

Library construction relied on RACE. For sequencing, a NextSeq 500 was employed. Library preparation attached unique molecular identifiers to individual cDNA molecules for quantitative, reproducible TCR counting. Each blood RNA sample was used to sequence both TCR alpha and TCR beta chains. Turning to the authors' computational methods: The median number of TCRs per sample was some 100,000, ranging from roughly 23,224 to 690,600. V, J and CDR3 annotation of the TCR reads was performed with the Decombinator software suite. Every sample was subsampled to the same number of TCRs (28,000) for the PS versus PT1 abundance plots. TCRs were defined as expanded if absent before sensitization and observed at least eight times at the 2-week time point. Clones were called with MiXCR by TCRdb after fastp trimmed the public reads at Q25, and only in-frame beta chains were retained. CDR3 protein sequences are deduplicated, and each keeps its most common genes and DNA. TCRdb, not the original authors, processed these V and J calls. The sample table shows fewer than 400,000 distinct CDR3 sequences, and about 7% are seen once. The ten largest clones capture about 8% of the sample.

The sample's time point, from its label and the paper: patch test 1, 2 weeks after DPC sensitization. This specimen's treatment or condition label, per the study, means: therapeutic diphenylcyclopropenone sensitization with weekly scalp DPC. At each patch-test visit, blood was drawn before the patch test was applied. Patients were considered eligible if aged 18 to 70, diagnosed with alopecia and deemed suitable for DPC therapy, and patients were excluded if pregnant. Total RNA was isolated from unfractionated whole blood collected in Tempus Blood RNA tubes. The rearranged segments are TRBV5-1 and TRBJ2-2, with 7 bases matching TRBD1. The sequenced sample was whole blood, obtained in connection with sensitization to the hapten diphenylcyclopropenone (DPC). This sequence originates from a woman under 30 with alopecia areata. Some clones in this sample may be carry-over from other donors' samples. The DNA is TGCGCCAGCAGCTTTTGGGACAGAACCGGGGAGCTGTTTTTT. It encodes CASSFWDRTGELFF.